What follows are 5 T cell receptor beta chains derived from one specimen sequenced in a study of beta chain features in type 1 diabetes. Study-level findings and limits: Moderate but significant shortening of TCRB CDR3s was recorded in all four CD4+ subsets from Type 1 diabetes patients.

The investigators reverse transcribed all of the isolated RNA, so they sequenced expressed TCRB transcripts. The method was immunoSEQ multiplex PCR; TCRdb's version includes in-frame clones alone and lacks a portion of them. The sample has hundreds of thousands of clones; roughly an eighth are singletons. What these receptors recognize is not known. Sequencing used naive CD4+ T cells from blood. All receptors come from a man aged 18 to 30 with type 1 diabetes.

The CDR3 nucleotides are TGTGCCAGCAGCCCAATCTCCTACAATGAGCAGTTCTTC. The encoded protein is CASSPISYNEQFF. V is TRBV13 and J is TRBJ2-1, with D uncertain. The germline gives CDR1 PRHDT, CDR2 FYEKMQ (reference sequence). The length of the CDR3 is 13 residues. Trimming removed 5 bases at V and 0 bases at J, with 5 bases between. The full variable domain, with the rest looked up from reference TRBV13 and TRBJ2-1, is AAGVIQSPRHLIKEKRETATLKCYPIPRHDTVYWYQQGPGQDPQFLISFYEKMQSDKGSIPDRFSAQQFSDYHSELNMSSLELGDSALYFCASSPISYNEQFFGPGTRLTVL.

In its sample, this clone was seen a few times. V usage is TRBV2 and J usage is TRBJ1-5; tentative D call: TRBD1 (5 bases). CDR3 length: 14 amino acids. Germline values: CDR1 SNHLY, CDR2 FYNNEI. The germline V and J ends were trimmed by 7 bases and 4 bases, with 14 bases remaining between them. The CDR3: CASTTENGNQPQHF. CDR3 bases: TGTGCCAGCACGACAGAGAACGGGAATCAGCCCCAGCATTTT.

The chain is built from TRBV5-4 and TRBJ1-1; D is possibly TRBD1 (6 bases). Germline assignment: CDR1 SGHNT and CDR2 YYREEE (reference sequence). Trimming removed 6 bases from V and 9 bases from J, with 18 bases in between. The CDR3 runs 13 residues. Written as DNA, the CDR3 is TGTGCCAGCATGCGCGGAGGGGGAGAACAAGCTTTCTTT. It translates to CASMRGGGEQAFF.

This clone turned up a few times. J is TRBJ1-5 and V is TRBV19; 7 nucleotides agree with TRBD1. The ends lost 4 bases at V and 2 bases at J; junction bases unmatched: 5. From germline, CDR1 is LNHDA and CDR2 SQIVND (reference sequence). This CDR3 has 15 residues. CDR3 in amino acids: CASSKRQGGNQPQHF. CDR3 in DNA: TGTGCCAGTAGTAAAAGACAGGGCGGCAATCAGCCCCAGCATTTT.

This clone was counted between two and nine times. This rearrangement joins TRBV20-1 to TRBJ1-1, with D unresolved. CDR1 is DFQATT and CDR2 is SNEGSKA in the germline V gene (reference sequence). The CDR3 has 11 residues. The ends were cut back, 5 bases at V and 10 bases at J, with 14 bases in the middle. The CDR3 here is CSAPRPEAAFF. The CDR3 bases are TGCAGTGCTCCTCGACCCGAGGCAGCTTTCTTT.